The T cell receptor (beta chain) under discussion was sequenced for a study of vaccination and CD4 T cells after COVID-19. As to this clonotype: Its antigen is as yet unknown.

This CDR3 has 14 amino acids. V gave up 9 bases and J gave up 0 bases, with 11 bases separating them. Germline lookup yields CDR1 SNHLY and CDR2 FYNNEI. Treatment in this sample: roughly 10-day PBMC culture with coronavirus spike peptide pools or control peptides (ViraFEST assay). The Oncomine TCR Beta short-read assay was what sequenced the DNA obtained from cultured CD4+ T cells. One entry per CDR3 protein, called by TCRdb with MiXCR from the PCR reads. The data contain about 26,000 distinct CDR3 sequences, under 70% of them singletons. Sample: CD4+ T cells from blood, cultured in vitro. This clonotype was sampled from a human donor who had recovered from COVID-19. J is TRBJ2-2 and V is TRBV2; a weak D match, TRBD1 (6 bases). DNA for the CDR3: TGTGCCAGTCGGGACAAACCGAACACCGGGGAGCTGTTTTTT. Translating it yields CASRDKPNTGELFF.